This passage covers 27 T cell receptor beta chains from one sample sequenced in a study of blood T cells in healthy people across ages. The use of a sample-barcoded 5' primer and a J-beta primer mix characterized a second PCR of roughly 7 to 11 cycles. TCRdb fed the 5' RACE reads into MiXCR, producing one record per CDR3 protein. Of about 970,000 distinct CDR3 sequences in the sample, roughly 50% were seen once. Source material: blood. The source of these receptors is an older woman in good health.

V gene TRBV11-2 combines with J gene TRBJ2-1; D perhaps matches TRBD2 (5 bases). The CDR3 extends over 17 amino acids. Germline lookup yields CDR1 SGHAT and CDR2 FQNNGV. V lost 3 bases and J 3 bases, leaving 18 bases between the germline ends. For the CDR3, the DNA is TGTGCCAGCAGCTTTGGAGGTGCACGGGGATTCTACAATGAGCAGTTCTTC. It specifies CASSFGGARGFYNEQFF.

The rearrangement uses TRBV7-2 and TRBJ2-1, with 10 bases lining up with TRBD2. The V gene's germline CDR1 is SGHTA and CDR2 FQGNSA. Trimming took 0 bases from V and 6 from J; bases not matched to a gene: 14. The CDR3 runs to 19 residues. The CDR3: CASSLAALSSGRHSNEQFF. The CDR3 DNA reads as TGTGCCAGCAGCTTAGCGGCCCTGAGTAGCGGGAGGCACAGCAATGAGCAGTTCTTC.

This clonotype was found a few times. The rearrangement joins TRBV29-1 to TRBJ2-1, with TRBD2 matching 7 bases. This CDR3 is built from 12 residues. From germline, CDR1 is SQVTM and CDR2 ANQGSEA. Trimming at V came to 7 bases and at J to 7 bases, leaving 7 bases not matched to a gene. CDR3 nucleotide sequence: TGCAGCGCTGGACTAGAGTGGAATGAGCAGTTCTTC. It is translated as CSAGLEWNEQFF.

This clonotype was seen only a few times. V and J are TRBV28 and TRBJ2-7; TRBD1 matches at 7 bases. The junction had 16 bases not matched to a gene; V was cut back by 3 bases and J by 2 bases. Germline CDR1 and CDR2: MDHEN and SYDVKM. This CDR3 has 18 residues. The CDR3 coding sequence is TGTGCCAGCAGTTTTACGCTACTTCGGACAGGCAGAACCTACGAGCAGTACTTC. This translates into CASSFTLLRTGRTYEQYF.

This chain links TRBV29-1 with TRBJ2-1; D is possibly TRBD2 (6 bases). This CDR3 has 14 residues. Germline values: CDR1 SQVTM, CDR2 ANQGSEA. CDR3 nucleotide sequence: TGCGCGTCGCAAACGGGACTTCATAACAATGAGCAGTTCTTC. This gives the protein CASQTGLHNNEQFF.

Of note for this clonotype: Being one base from a much bigger clone, this may be a read error. The chain carries TRBV15 and TRBJ2-3; D not resolved. The germline V gene has CDR1 LNHNV and CDR2 YYDKDF (reference sequence). CDR3 size: 13 residues. CDR3 DNA sequence: TGTGCCACCGGGAAAGGGAATACAGATACGCCGTATTTT. Protein: CATGKGNTDTPYF.

The CDR3 here is CSATQPSEKLFF. CDR3 nucleotide sequence: TGCAGTGCTACCCAGCCGAGCGAAAAACTGTTTTTT. The chain joins TRBV20-1 to TRBJ1-4; D call uncertain. The V gene's germline CDR1 is DFQATT and CDR2 SNEGSKA (reference sequence). The CDR3 sequence is 12 residues long. Trimming removed 4 bases from V and 8 bases from J, with 11 bases in between.

The J gene is TRBJ2-1, the V gene TRBV7-2; D is uncertain. The CDR3 sequence is 17 residues long. Germline lookup yields CDR1 SGHTA and CDR2 FQGNSA. V was clipped by 1 base and J by 6 bases, with 19 bases between them. The CDR3 is CASSLVSFPTAANEQFF. CDR3 in DNA: TGTGCCAGCAGCTTAGTTTCCTTCCCAACGGCCGCCAATGAGCAGTTCTTC.

This clonotype was seen a handful of times. The J gene is TRBJ2-1, the V gene TRBV29-1; the match to TRBD1 covers 9 bases. V shed 4 bases and J 6 bases; nucleotides not matched to a gene: 7. Germline CDR1 reads SQVTM; CDR2 reads ANQGSEA. The CDR3 has 14 amino acids. This chain's CDR3 is CSVGPGQGINEQFF. DNA for the CDR3: TGCAGCGTTGGACCGGGACAGGGTATCAATGAGCAGTTCTTC.

This clonotype has a handful of counts. This chain uses TRBV7-2 with TRBJ2-5, with D perhaps assigned TRBD1 or TRBD2 (5 bases each). The CDR3 spans 16 residues. CDR1 is SGHTA and CDR2 is FQGNSA in the germline V gene. V was trimmed by 5 bases and J by 11 bases, leaving 27 bases between them. In nucleotides, the CDR3 is TGTGCCAGCAGCACCTCCGGGACCCCAACGGATAATGAGCAGTACTTC. It is translated as CASSTSGTPTDNEQYF.

The V gene is TRBV7-2, the J gene TRBJ2-3, with 8 bases matching TRBD2. J lost 2 bases, V lost 4 bases, and 5 bases had no gene match. Germline CDR1 reads SGHTA; CDR2 reads FQGNSA. The CDR3 extends over 15 amino acids. CDR3 in amino acids: CASSYGLALTDTQYF. DNA for the CDR3: TGTGCCAGCAGCTACGGACTAGCCCTCACAGATACGCAGTATTTT.

This clonotype was detected many times. At one end, the junction sequence differs from germline, possibly due to a read error. The chain uses TRBV7-2 and TRBJ2-3, with D possibly TRBD2 on 5 matching bases. CDR3 length equals 13 residues. Germline V lookup: CDR1 SGHTA, CDR2 FQGNSA. The CDR3 nucleotides are TGTGCCAGCAGTTTAGGTGAGGGAGATACGCAGTATTTT. Translation gives CASSLGEGDTQYF.

This clonotype was detected only a few times. V is TRBV12-3 or TRBV12-4 and J is TRBJ2-5; 10 positions agree with TRBD2. The ends lost 5 bases at V and 0 bases at J; junction bases unmatched: 6. This CDR3 is 16 amino acids long. The CDR3 here is CASSPGLAAYQETQYF. CDR3 sequence (DNA): TGTGCCAGCAGTCCCGGACTAGCGGCGTACCAAGAGACCCAGTACTTC.

This chain connects TRBV2 to TRBJ1-4; TRBD1 might be the D (5 bases). The CDR3 sequence is 15 residues long. The germline V gene has CDR1 SNHLY and CDR2 FYNNEI. V was shortened by 2 bases and J by 11 bases, with 18 bases between the two germline ends. The CDR3 region has the DNA TGTGCCAGCAGTGAAACTCCGGGCCTTCAGGGTAAACTGTTTTTT. It yields the protein CASSETPGLQGKLFF.

The rearrangement links TRBV11-2 to TRBJ2-7, with a possible D match to TRBD2 (7 bases). The V end was cut by 7 bases, the J end by 8 bases, with 12 bases between. This CDR3 is 11 amino acids long. The germline V gene has CDR1 SGHAT and CDR2 FQNNGV. In nucleotides, the CDR3 is TGTGCCAGCACTGGGGGGGGCAAGCAGTACTTC. Translation: CASTGGGKQYF.

The rearrangement uses TRBV28 and TRBJ2-5; D unresolved. Deletions cut 6 bases from V and 11 bases from J, with 16 bases between. The germline CDR1 and CDR2 sequences are MDHEN and SYDVKM. CDR3 length equals 12 residues. CDR3 nucleotides: TGTGCCAGCAGACAGACCGCCCTGGAGCAGTACTTC. Its protein is CASRQTALEQYF.

The V gene is TRBV6-4, the J gene TRBJ2-6; D possibly corresponds to TRBD2 (6 bases). The CDR3 sequence is 18 residues long. Trimming took 6 bases from V and 0 from J, leaving 18 bases between them. The germline V gene has CDR1 MRHNA and CDR2 SNTAGT. The CDR3 DNA follows: TGTGCCAGCAGCCCCGGGATGGCCGGGAGCTCTGGGGCCAACGTCCTGACTTTC. It is translated as CASSPGMAGSSGANVLTF.

The sample holds one count of this clonotype. The chain combines TRBV20-1 with TRBJ2-1, with 11 positions matching TRBD2. J was trimmed by 4 bases and V by 1 base; bases with no gene match: 24. This CDR3 has 22 amino acids. Germline V lookup: CDR1 DFQATT, CDR2 SNEGSKA (reference sequence). This chain's CDR3 is CSARARGGLAGGVGVGYNEQFF. The CDR3 region has the DNA TGCAGTGCTAGAGCCCGCGGAGGCCTAGCGGGAGGAGTGGGGGTAGGGTACAATGAGCAGTTCTTC.

The V call is TRBV15, the J call TRBJ1-2, with D perhaps TRBD1 (5 bases). Per the germline V gene, CDR1 is LNHNV and CDR2 is YYDKDF (reference sequence). The V and J ends lost 0 bases and 3 bases respectively, with 8 bases between them. The CDR3 is 14 amino acids. CDR3 in DNA: TGTGCCACCAGCAGAGATAGGGGCCACTATGGCTACACCTTC. Translation gives CATSRDRGHYGYTF.

This clonotype was observed a handful of times. The CDR3 protein is CASSRGQGDQPQHF. For the CDR3, the DNA is TGTGCCAGCAGCCGAGGACAGGGGGATCAGCCCCAGCATTTT. The chain carries TRBV4-2 and TRBJ1-5; TRBD1 matches 10 bases. V shed 4 bases and J 5 bases; nucleotides not matched to a gene: 2. Germline CDR1 LGHNA, CDR2 YNFKEQ. The CDR3 runs to 14 residues.

This clonotype appeared a few times. This chain links TRBV28 with TRBJ2-1; 8 bases are shared with TRBD1. The CDR3 has 13 residues. Germline V gene data show CDR1 as MDHEN and CDR2 as SYDVKM. V lost 7 bases to trimming and J lost 12 bases; unmatched junction nucleotides: 11. CDR3 loop: CASTGGAGWRQFF. Here the CDR3 DNA reads TGTGCCAGCACAGGGGGCGCGGGCTGGAGGCAGTTCTTC.

The genes are TRBV27 and TRBJ2-5; 16 positions match TRBD2. V lost 5 bases to trimming and J lost 11 bases; unmatched junction nucleotides: 14. This CDR3 has 17 residues. Germline values: CDR1 MNHEY, CDR2 SMNVEV (reference sequence). CDR3 sequence: CASSLRPGTSGRDEQYF. CDR3 nucleotide sequence: TGTGCCAGCAGTCTACGACCCGGGACTAGCGGGAGGGATGAGCAGTACTTC.

The chain carries TRBV5-5 and TRBJ2-1; 7 bases match TRBD2. Germline V gene sequence: CDR1 SGHKS, CDR2 YYEKEE (reference sequence). J gave up 0 bases and V 5 bases, and 5 bases lay outside the gene matches. The CDR3 length is 15 residues. The CDR3 reads CASRGGRSSYNEQFF. The CDR3 DNA reads as TGTGCCAGCAGGGGGGGGAGAAGCTCCTACAATGAGCAGTTCTTC.

V is TRBV11-2 and J is TRBJ2-1; D not resolved. CDR1 is SGHAT, CDR2 FQNNGV, per germline. This CDR3 contains 13 residues. The V and J ends lost 5 bases and 8 bases respectively, with 13 bases between them. Here the CDR3 reads CASSLWAWYEQFF. The CDR3 DNA is TGTGCCAGCAGCCTCTGGGCGTGGTATGAGCAGTTCTTC.

The rearrangement joins TRBV6-1 to TRBJ2-7; D gene ambiguous. The CDR3 runs 13 residues. Trimming removed 11 bases from V and 0 bases from J, with 14 bases in between. Germline CDR1 MNHNS, CDR2 SASEGT. The CDR3 coding sequence is TGTGCCCTTCGGTCGGACGGCTCCTACGAGCAGTACTTC. This sequence encodes CALRSDGSYEQYF.

This chain connects TRBV30 to TRBJ1-6; 9 bases agree with TRBD1. The length of the CDR3 is 12 residues. V lost 8 bases, J lost 10 bases, and 6 bases stayed unmatched. Germline V gene lookup returns CDR1 GTSNPN and CDR2 SVGIG (reference sequence). The CDR3 nucleotides read TGTGCCATCGACAGGGGGAAATCACCCCTCCACTTT. Protein: CAIDRGKSPLHF.

This chain connects TRBV27 to TRBJ2-1; D not certain. In germline, CDR1 is MNHEY, CDR2 SMNVEV (reference sequence). Trimming removed 6 bases from V and 2 bases from J, with 14 bases in between. This CDR3 comprises 15 residues. The CDR3 is CASSSLRTAYNEQFF. The CDR3 bases are TGTGCCAGCAGCAGTCTCCGGACGGCCTACAATGAGCAGTTCTTC.